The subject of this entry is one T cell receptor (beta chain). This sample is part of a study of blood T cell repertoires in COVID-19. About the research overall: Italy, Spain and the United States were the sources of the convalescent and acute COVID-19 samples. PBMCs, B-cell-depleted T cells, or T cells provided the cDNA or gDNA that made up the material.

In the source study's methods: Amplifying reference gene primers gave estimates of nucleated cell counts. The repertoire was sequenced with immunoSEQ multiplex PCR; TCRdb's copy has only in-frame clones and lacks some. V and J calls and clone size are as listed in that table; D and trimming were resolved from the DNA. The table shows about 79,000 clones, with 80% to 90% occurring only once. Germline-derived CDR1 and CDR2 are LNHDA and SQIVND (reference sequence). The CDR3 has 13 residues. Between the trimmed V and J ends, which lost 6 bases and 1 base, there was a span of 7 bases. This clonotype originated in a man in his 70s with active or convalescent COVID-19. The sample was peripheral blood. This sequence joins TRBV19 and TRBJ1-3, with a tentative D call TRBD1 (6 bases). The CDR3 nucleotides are TGTGCCAGTAGACAGGGTTCTGGAAACACCATATATTTT. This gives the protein CASRQGSGNTIYF. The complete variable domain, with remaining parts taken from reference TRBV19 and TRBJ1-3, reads DGGITQSPKYLFRKEGQNVTLSCEQNLNHDAMYWYRQDPGQGLRLIYYSQIVNDFQKGDIAEGYSVSREKKESFPLTVTSAQKNPTAFYLCASRQGSGNTIYFGEGSWLTVV.